The clone carrying this T cell receptor (beta chain) was seen at least ten times. The source of the sample is a study of human T cells and chemical hapten exposure. Time point in this sample: patch test 3, about 24 weeks after DPC sensitization. The sample's treatment: therapeutic diphenylcyclopropenone sensitization with weekly scalp DPC. What the library attached to individual cDNA molecules were unique molecular identifiers. TCRdb re-called the RACE reads with MiXCR, one entry per CDR3 protein. This sample has fewer than 200,000 distinct CDR3 sequences; 28% occur once, and the top ten carry about 2%. The sample consisted of whole blood, taken in connection with sensitization to the hapten diphenylcyclopropenone (DPC). This sequence originates from a woman younger than 30 with alopecia areata. Some clones in this sample may be carry-over from other donors' samples.

CDR3 sequence reads: CASSPPSGRGPGNEQFF. The CDR3 coding sequence is TGTGCCAGCTCACCACCGTCCGGCAGGGGCCCGGGCAATGAGCAGTTCTTC. The chain uses TRBV18 and TRBJ2-1; D is perhaps TRBD1 (6 bases). Trimming shortened V by 0 bases and J by 6 bases, and 18 bases separated the two germline ends. The CDR3 is made up of 17 amino acids. CDR1 and CDR2 from the germline V gene are KGHSH and LQKENI.